This T cell receptor (beta chain) is drawn from a study of T cells in Graves' hyperthyroidism and ophthalmopathy. The CDR3 regions of TCR beta were amplified from RNA transcripts. An initial round of RT-PCR targeting the TCR CDR3 relied on the HTBI primer set. From the multiplex PCR reads, TCRdb called clonotypes with MiXCR, one entry per CDR3 protein. The table has 310,000 or so distinct CDR3 sequences, about 15% seen once. V lost 6 bases, J lost 5 bases, and 11 bases stayed unmatched. This CDR3 is 15 amino acids long. Per germline, CDR1 SQVTM and CDR2 ANQGSEA. This clonotype showed up many times. The sequence derives from a woman aged 55-70 years with Graves' ophthalmopathy. Sequencing was carried out using blood. V usage is TRBV29-1 and J usage is TRBJ2-1; 9 bases map to TRBD1. The CDR3 DNA reads TGCAGCGTCGCCACCGGGACAGGGCCCCACAATGAGCAGTTCTTC. Its protein product is CSVATGTGPHNEQFF.